The 3 T cell receptor beta chains below all came from one sample that was sequenced in a study of early T cells in non-severe SARS-CoV-2 infection. TCRdb fed the 5' RACE reads into MiXCR, producing one record per CDR3 protein. The sample holds around 21,000 distinct CDR3 sequences, about 4% seen once. Sequences were obtained from whole blood. Receptor source: an adult who was a healthcare worker with PCR-confirmed SARS-CoV-2 infection or an uninfected control (not recorded which).

The chain links TRBV3-1 to TRBJ2-7; D is uncertain. This CDR3 has 15 amino acids. Germline V gives CDR1 LGHDT, CDR2 YNNKEL (reference sequence). The V end lost 5 bases, the J end lost 3 bases, and 17 bases lay between the germline ends. CDR3 sequence (DNA): TGTGCCAGCAGCTATACCCCCGGTCAGAACTACGAGCAGTACTTC. Its protein is CASSYTPGQNYEQYF.

Only a few counts were recorded for this clonotype. V is TRBV4-2 and J is TRBJ2-5; D not certain. V lost 1 base, J lost 4 bases, and 4 bases lay in between. This CDR3 has 12 residues. CDR1 and CDR2 from the germline V gene are LGHNA and YNFKEQ. CDR3 sequence: CASSQGGETQYF. In DNA form, the CDR3 reads TGTGCCAGCAGCCAAGGTGGAGAGACCCAGTACTTC.

This clonotype was detected ten times or more. The CDR3: CASSPRRTGTYEQYF. CDR3 nucleotides: TGTGCCAGCTCGCCGCGGAGGACGGGGACCTACGAGCAGTACTTC. The J gene is TRBJ2-7, the V gene TRBV18; D may be TRBD2 (5 bases). The germline V gene has CDR1 KGHSH and CDR2 LQKENI. The CDR3 length is 15 residues. Trimming left V 6 bases short and J 2 bases short, with 17 bases between.